Listed below are T cell receptor beta chains from one sample, sequenced in a study of cytomegalovirus exposure and HLA in healthy donors. Assay: immunoSEQ multiplex PCR; the TCRdb copy retains only in-frame clones and omits some. The sample includes around 180,000 clones, 80% to 85% of them seen just once. Sequenced: PBMCs. The receptor set was obtained from a boy aged 2 to 10 in good health and CMV-seronegative. CDR3s include the opening cysteine and the closing phenylalanine or tryptophan.

J: TRBJ1-4; V: TRBV2; CDR3: CASSEGRFNEKLFF
J: TRBJ2-7; V: TRBV19; CDR3: CASSTTGTSGRSYEQYF
J: TRBJ1-1; V: TRBV11-2; CDR3: CASSQGQGTEAFF
J: TRBJ2-3; V: TRBV4-3; CDR3: CASSQDLAGGPDTQYF
J: TRBJ2-1; V: TRBV15; CDR3: CATSRGAGGLSSYNEQFF
J: TRBJ2-2; V: TRBV29-1; CDR3: CSVGAGGGELFF
J: TRBJ1-1; V: TRBV25-1; CDR3: CASAGLRTEAFF
J: TRBJ1-2; V: TRBV6-1; CDR3: CASKSGLSNYGYTF
J: TRBJ2-1; V: TRBV7-9; CDR3: CASSAGLAGGPYNEQFF
J: TRBJ2-7; V: TRBV5-4; CDR3: CASSQGISGSSYEQYF
J: TRBJ2-1; V: TRBV5-1; CDR3: CASSAGLSSYNEQFF
J: TRBJ2-5; V: TRBV5-6; CDR3: CASSSLAGGPRGETQYF
J: TRBJ2-4; V: TRBV6-6; CDR3: CASSYAGEKNIQYF
J: TRBJ1-1; V: TRBV11-2; CDR3: CASITMGAGSNTEAFF